These 12 T cell receptor beta chains were all obtained from the same sample, sequenced in a study of T cell responses to AZD1222 COVID-19 vaccine. The protocol was immunoSEQ multiplex PCR, while the TCRdb copy is restricted to in-frame clones and leaves out a portion. The top ten clones hold approximately 0.97% of a sample with around 170,000 clones, about nine tenths of them seen once. The sequencing here drew on peripheral blood, taken on day 0 of AZD1222 vaccination. Receptor source: an adult in good health.

The gene calls are TRBV4-3 and TRBJ2-3; TRBD2 is a possible D gene (6 bases). Germline CDR1 and CDR2: LGHNA and YSLEER. The CDR3 is 14 residues long. V gave up 0 bases and J gave up 3 bases, with 7 bases separating them. The CDR3 DNA reads as TGCGCCAGCAGCCAAGAGGGGACTACAGATACGCAGTATTTT. The encoded protein is CASSQEGTTDTQYF.

The chain uses TRBV5-1 and TRBJ2-7, with unresolved D. The germline V gene has CDR1 SGHRS and CDR2 YFSETQ. The CDR3 loop spans 13 amino acids. V was shortened by 1 base and J by 2 bases, with 7 bases between the two germline ends. The DNA for the CDR3 is TGCGCCAGCAGCTTGTTTGAGACCTACGAGCAGTACTTC. The encoded protein is CASSLFETYEQYF.

The rearrangement uses TRBV6-5 and TRBJ1-5; TRBD1 agrees at 7 bases. This CDR3 is 14 amino acids long. The V gene's germline CDR1 is MNHEY and CDR2 SVGAGI. Trimming at V came to 6 bases and at J to 3 bases, leaving 5 bases not matched to a gene. The CDR3 region has the DNA TGTGCCAGCAGAAAGGACAGGCCCAATCAGCCCCAGCATTTT. This codes for CASRKDRPNQPQHF.

V gene TRBV6-5 combines with J gene TRBJ2-7, with TRBD1 matching over 7 bases. The trim removed 6 bases at V and 6 bases at J, leaving 8 bases unmatched. Germline V gene data show CDR1 as MNHEY and CDR2 as SVGAGI. This CDR3 has 13 residues. For the CDR3, the DNA is TGTGCCAGCAGATACGACAGGGAAGGCGAGCAGTACTTC. Translation gives CASRYDREGEQYF.

This clone came up once. The CDR3 sequence: CASSQGTSGSYEQYF. The CDR3 DNA reads as TGTGCCAGCAGCCAGGGGACTAGCGGCTCCTACGAGCAGTACTTC. The V gene is TRBV3-1 (or the pseudogene TRBV3-2), the J gene TRBJ2-7; 11 bases agree with TRBD2. Germline-derived CDR1 and CDR2 are LGHDT and YNNKEL (reference sequence). The trim removed 3 bases at V and 0 bases at J, leaving 1 base unmatched. The CDR3 length is 15 residues.

The chain uses TRBV25-1 and TRBJ1-6, with a possible D match to TRBD1 (5 bases). CDR3 length: 15 residues. Per the germline V gene, CDR1 is MGHDK and CDR2 is SYGVNS. Trimming left V 0 bases short and J 8 bases short, with 11 bases between. For the CDR3, the DNA is TGTGCCAGCAGTGAATATGGGGGAAGGCATTCACCCCTCCACTTT. Its translation is CASSEYGGRHSPLHF.

The V call is TRBV7-9, the J call TRBJ2-7; 7 bases agree with TRBD2. The length of the CDR3 is 15 residues. CDR1 SEHNR and CDR2 FQNEAQ come from the germline V gene (reference sequence). Trimming cost V 5 bases and J 4 bases; bases outside gene matches: 11. CDR3 sequence reads: CASSPSSGRLYEQYF. The CDR3 coding sequence is TGTGCCAGCAGCCCATCTAGCGGCCGCCTTTACGAGCAGTACTTC. Full variable domain (remainder filled in from reference TRBV7-9 and TRBJ2-7): DTGVSQNPRHKITKRGQNVTFRCDPISEHNRLYWYRQTLGQGPEFLTYFQNEAQLEKSRLLSDRFSAERPKGSFSTLEIQRTEQGDSAMYLCASSPSSGRLYEQYFGPGTRLTVT.

The rearrangement uses TRBV10-3 and TRBJ2-7; no clear D gene. Trimming removed 0 bases at V and 2 bases at J, with 8 bases between. The germline gives CDR1 ENHRY, CDR2 SYGVKD. The CDR3 extends over 14 amino acids. CDR3 DNA: TGTGCCATCAGTGAGTCGAGAGTTACCTACGAGCAGTACTTC. Translation gives CAISESRVTYEQYF.

This clone appeared once. V and J are TRBV2 and TRBJ1-4; no clear D gene. The CDR3 has 14 amino acids. The germline V and J ends were trimmed by 4 bases and 5 bases, with 11 bases remaining between them. Germline V gives CDR1 SNHLY, CDR2 FYNNEI. Here the CDR3 reads CASSGGYGNEKLFF. The CDR3 DNA sequence: TGTGCCAGCAGTGGAGGGTACGGAAATGAAAAACTGTTTTTT.

The chain combines TRBV3-1 (or the pseudogene TRBV3-2) with TRBJ1-1; weak D call: TRBD1 (5 bases). The ends were cut back, 4 bases at V and 4 bases at J, with 10 bases in the middle. The germline V gene has CDR1 LGHDT and CDR2 YNNKEL (reference sequence). This CDR3 is 13 amino acids long. CDR3 sequence reads: CASSRREVTEAFF. The CDR3 nucleotides are TGTGCCAGCAGCCGCAGGGAGGTCACTGAAGCTTTCTTT.

This CDR3 reads CASSPRDGPNSPLHF. The CDR3 DNA reads as TGTGCCAGCAGCCCCAGGGATGGGCCGAATTCACCCCTCCACTTT. The V call is TRBV6-5, the J call TRBJ1-6; a weak D match, TRBD1 (5 bases). Germline V gene lookup returns CDR1 MNHEY and CDR2 SVGAGI. The CDR3 extends over 15 amino acids. V was pared by 6 bases and J by 7 bases, with 16 bases between.

J is TRBJ2-1 and V is TRBV28, with D possibly being TRBD2 (5 bases). Trimming cost V 6 bases and J 3 bases, with 15 bases left between them. There are 15 residues in the CDR3. The V gene's germline CDR1 is MDHEN and CDR2 SYDVKM. CDR3 coding DNA: TGTGCCAGCAGCGAGCGGCGGGTCCTCTACAATGAGCAGTTCTTC. Protein: CASSERRVLYNEQFF.